This T cell receptor beta chain came from a study of control samples from healthy donors and cancer patients. TCRdb keeps only in-frame clones here, not all; method: immunoSEQ multiplex PCR. The sample lists about 130,000 clones, 85% to 95% occurring once. This clone was seen just once. The source material was PBMCs. The receptor was derived from an elderly man with head and neck cancer.

The CDR3 nucleotides read TGCAGCGGTCGACAGGGAGATGGCTACACCTTC. Amino acid sequence: CSGRQGDGYTF. The V gene is TRBV29-1, the J gene TRBJ1-2, with 7 bases aligning to TRBD1. The trim removed 7 bases at V and 6 bases at J, leaving 5 bases unmatched. Germline CDR1 reads SQVTM; CDR2 reads ANQGSEA. This CDR3 has 11 amino acids.